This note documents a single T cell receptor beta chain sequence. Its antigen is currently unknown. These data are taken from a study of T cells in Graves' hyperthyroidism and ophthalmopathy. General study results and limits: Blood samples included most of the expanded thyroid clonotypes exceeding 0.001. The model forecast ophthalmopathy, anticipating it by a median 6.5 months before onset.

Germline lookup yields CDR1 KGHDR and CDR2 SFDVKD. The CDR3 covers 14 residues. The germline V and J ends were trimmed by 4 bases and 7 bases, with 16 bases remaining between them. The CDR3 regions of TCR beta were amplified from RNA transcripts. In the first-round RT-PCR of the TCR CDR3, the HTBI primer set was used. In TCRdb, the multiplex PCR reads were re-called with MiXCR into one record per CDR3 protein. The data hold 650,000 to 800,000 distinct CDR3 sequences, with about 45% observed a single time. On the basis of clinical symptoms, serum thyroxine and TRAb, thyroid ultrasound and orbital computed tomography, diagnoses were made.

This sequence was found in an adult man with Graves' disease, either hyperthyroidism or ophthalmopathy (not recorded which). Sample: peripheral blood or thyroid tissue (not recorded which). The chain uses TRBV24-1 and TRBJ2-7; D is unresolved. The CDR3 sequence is CATSDPNTGREQYF. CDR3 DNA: TGTGCCACCAGTGACCCGAACACTGGTAGGGAGCAGTACTTC.